The present TCR beta chain was sequenced within a study of Ad26.COV2.S vaccination and SARS-CoV-2 variants. Study conclusions and caveats: Whether participants received vaccine or placebo, their non-spike TCR breadth was similar. The TCR breadth and depth analyses may have understated or missed part of the total T cell responses. Placebo recipients trailed vaccine recipients in spike-specific TCR breadth. After vaccination, reports described spike-specific CD8+ and CD4+ T cell responses as showing substantial breadth.

Sequencing was performed with immunoSEQ multiplex PCR; in TCRdb, only in-frame clones are kept and a portion is missing. This sample has about 350,000 clones, with about 92% found just once. Germline CDR1 is SGDLS and CDR2 is YYNGEE. V was pared by 3 bases and J by 9 bases, with 22 bases between. There are 16 residues in the CDR3. This clone came up once. Its antigen is undetermined. The starting material was peripheral blood, obtained after recovery from COVID-19. The chain links TRBV9 to TRBJ1-3; a possible D gene is TRBD1 (6 bases). This sequence was found in a human donor who had recovered from COVID-19. The CDR3 DNA sequence: TGTGCCAGCAGCGACGCAACGGGGACACCGCGAGCCACCATATATTTT. It codes for CASSDATGTPRATIYF.